This T cell receptor (beta chain) originates from a study of blood T cell repertoires in COVID-19. Sequencing used immunoSEQ multiplex PCR; TCRdb keeps in-frame clones, though not all of them. The sample shows about 190,000 clones, 89% of them seen only once. This clone was counted between two and nine times. What was sequenced was peripheral blood. This clonotype was sampled from a man between 40 and 49 years old with acute or convalescent COVID-19.

The CDR3 nucleotides are TGTGCCAGTACCAGGCCCCAGGGGGCGAGCACCGGGGAGCTGTTTTTT. Translated: CASTRPQGASTGELFF. The genes are TRBV19 and TRBJ2-2; 8 bases are a match to TRBD1. CDR3 length equals 16 residues. The trim removed 7 bases at V and 4 bases at J, leaving 11 bases unmatched. Germline-derived CDR1 and CDR2 are LNHDA and SQIVND (reference sequence). The variable domain in full, completed from reference TRBV19 and TRBJ2-2, reads DGGITQSPKYLFRKEGQNVTLSCEQNLNHDAMYWYRQDPGQGLRLIYYSQIVNDFQKGDIAEGYSVSREKKESFPLTVTSAQKNPTAFYLCASTRPQGASTGELFFGEGSRLTVL.